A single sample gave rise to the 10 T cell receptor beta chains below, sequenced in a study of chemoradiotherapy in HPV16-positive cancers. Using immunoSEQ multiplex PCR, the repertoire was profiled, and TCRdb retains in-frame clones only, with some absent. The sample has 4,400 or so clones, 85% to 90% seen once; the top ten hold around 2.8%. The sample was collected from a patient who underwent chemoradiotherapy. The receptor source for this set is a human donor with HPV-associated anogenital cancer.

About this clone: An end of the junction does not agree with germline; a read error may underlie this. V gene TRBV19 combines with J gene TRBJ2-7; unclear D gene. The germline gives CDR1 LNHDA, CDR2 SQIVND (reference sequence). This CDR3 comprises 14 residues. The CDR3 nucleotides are TGTGCCAGTAGTATGGCAGGCGGAGAATACGAGCAGTGCTTC. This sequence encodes CASSMAGGEYEQCF.

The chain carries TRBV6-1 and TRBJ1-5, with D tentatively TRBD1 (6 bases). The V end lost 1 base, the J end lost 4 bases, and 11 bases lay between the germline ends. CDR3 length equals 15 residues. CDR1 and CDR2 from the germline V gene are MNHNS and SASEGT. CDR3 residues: CASSEGGGDNQPQHF. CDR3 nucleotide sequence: TGTGCCAGCAGTGAAGGAGGGGGTGATAATCAGCCCCAGCATTTT.

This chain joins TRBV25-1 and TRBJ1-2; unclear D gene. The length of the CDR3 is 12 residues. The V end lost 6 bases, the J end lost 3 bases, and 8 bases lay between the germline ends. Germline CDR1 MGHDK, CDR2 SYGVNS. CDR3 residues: CASRDGHYGYTF. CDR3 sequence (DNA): TGTGCCAGCAGGGACGGCCACTATGGCTACACCTTC.

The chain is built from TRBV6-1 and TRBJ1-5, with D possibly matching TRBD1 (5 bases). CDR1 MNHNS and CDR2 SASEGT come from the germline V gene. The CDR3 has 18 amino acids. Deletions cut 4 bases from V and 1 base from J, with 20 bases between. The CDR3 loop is CASSGGGVGKGSNQPQHF. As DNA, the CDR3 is TGTGCCAGCAGTGGCGGGGGGGTAGGGAAGGGGAGCAATCAGCCCCAGCATTTT.

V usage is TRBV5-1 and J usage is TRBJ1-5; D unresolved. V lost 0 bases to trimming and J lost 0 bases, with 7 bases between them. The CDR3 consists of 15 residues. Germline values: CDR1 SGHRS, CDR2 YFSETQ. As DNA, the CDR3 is TGCGCCAGCAGCTTGGATGGCTATAGCAATCAGCCCCAGCATTTT. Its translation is CASSLDGYSNQPQHF.

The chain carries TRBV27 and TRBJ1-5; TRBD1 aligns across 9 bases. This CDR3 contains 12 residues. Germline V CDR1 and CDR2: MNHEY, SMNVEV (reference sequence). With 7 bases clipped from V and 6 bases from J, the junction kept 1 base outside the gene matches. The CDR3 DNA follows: TGTGCCAGCACGACAGGGGGTCAGCCCCAGCATTTT. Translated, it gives CASTTGGQPQHF.

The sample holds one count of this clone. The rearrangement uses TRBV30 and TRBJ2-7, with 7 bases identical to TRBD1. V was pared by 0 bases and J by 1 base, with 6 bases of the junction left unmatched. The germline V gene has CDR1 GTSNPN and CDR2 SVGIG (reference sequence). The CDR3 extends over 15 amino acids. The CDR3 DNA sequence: TGTGCCTGGAGTGTAAACAGGGGTTTTTCCTACGAGCAGTACTTC. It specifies CAWSVNRGFSYEQYF.

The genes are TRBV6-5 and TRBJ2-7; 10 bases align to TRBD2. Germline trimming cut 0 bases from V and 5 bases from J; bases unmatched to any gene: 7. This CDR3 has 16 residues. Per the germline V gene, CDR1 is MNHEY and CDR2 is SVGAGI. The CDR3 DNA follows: TGTGCCAGCAGTTACTCTCGAGCGGGGGGGCCTCACGAGCAGTACTTC. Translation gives CASSYSRAGGPHEQYF.

The CDR3 region is CASSFGTGGTGELFF. Written as DNA, the CDR3 is TGTGCCAGCAGCTTTGGGACAGGAGGCACCGGGGAGCTGTTTTTT. The rearrangement joins TRBV7-6 to TRBJ2-2, with 8 positions matching TRBD1. Germline lookup yields CDR1 SGHVS and CDR2 FNYEAQ. There are 15 residues in the CDR3. With V trimmed by 3 bases and J by 4 bases, 4 bases remained unmatched.

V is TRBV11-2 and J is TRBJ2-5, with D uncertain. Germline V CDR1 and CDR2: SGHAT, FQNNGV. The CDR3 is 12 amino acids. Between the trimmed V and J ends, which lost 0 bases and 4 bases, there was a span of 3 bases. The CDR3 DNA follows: TGTGCCAGCAGCTTAGAGTCAGAGACCCAGTACTTC. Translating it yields CASSLESETQYF.